The T cell receptor beta chain under discussion was sequenced for a study of molecular identifiers for immune sequencing clone quantification. The study's findings and limits: Among 850,000 to 1,000,000 naive cells, spiked Jurkat TCR RNA from a single cell was reportedly detectable.

V lost 5 bases and J 3 bases, leaving 10 bases between the germline ends. CDR1 MDHEN and CDR2 SYDVKM come from the germline V gene. This CDR3 comprises 13 residues. In this sample, this clonotype turned up a few times. The target antigen is unknown. TCRdb re-analysed the PCR reads in MiXCR, keeping a single row per CDR3 protein. The sample lists more than 450,000 distinct CDR3 sequences, 25% occurring once. This clonotype was sampled from a human donor in good health. Some libraries in this study had Jurkat cell RNA spiked in. The genes are TRBV28 and TRBJ2-5, with D perhaps TRBD2 (6 bases). Sample: naive CD8+ T cells from blood, with Jurkat cell RNA spiked in. Subset denoted: FACS-sorted CD8+CD4-CCR7+CD45RA+ naive T cells. The CDR3 reads CASSGTEKETQYF. CDR3 sequence (DNA): TGTGCCAGCAGTGGGACTGAAAAAGAGACCCAGTACTTC.